These 8 T cell receptor beta chains were all obtained from the same sample, sequenced in a study of beta chain features in type 1 diabetes. The entirety of the isolated RNA underwent reverse transcription, so expressed TCRB transcripts were sequenced. Assay: immunoSEQ multiplex PCR; the TCRdb copy retains only in-frame clones and omits some. This table has hundreds of thousands of clones, approximately 31% appearing once. The sequencing sample was made of naive CD4+ T cells from blood. The receptors stem from a man younger than 35 in good health.

The V call is TRBV30, the J call TRBJ2-3, with D uncertain. The CDR3 has 14 amino acids. V was clipped by 6 bases and J by 0 bases, with 13 bases between them. The germline V gene encodes CDR1 GTSNPN and CDR2 SVGIG (reference sequence). The CDR3 sequence: CACFKGMSTDTQYF. Here the CDR3 DNA reads TGTGCCTGTTTTAAAGGGATGAGCACAGATACGCAGTATTTT.

The chain carries TRBV4-1 and TRBJ1-5; unclear D gene. The germline CDR1 and CDR2 sequences are MGHRA and YSYEKL. The CDR3 is made up of 16 amino acids. V was clipped by 1 base and J by 2 bases, with 12 bases between them. The CDR3 sequence: CASSQGSVGRNQPQHF. The CDR3 DNA follows: TGCGCCAGCAGCCAAGGATCCGTGGGTCGCAATCAGCCCCAGCATTTT.

The chain carries TRBV7-8 and TRBJ2-5; 9 bases line up with TRBD2. The CDR3 consists of 16 residues. With 6 bases clipped from V and 5 bases from J, the junction kept 13 bases outside the gene matches. CDR1 is SGHVS and CDR2 is FQNEAQ in the germline V gene. The CDR3 spells CASSSYSGRSIETQYF. The DNA for the CDR3 is TGTGCCAGCAGTTCCTATAGCGGGAGAAGTATCGAGACCCAGTACTTC.

The gene calls are TRBV10-3 and TRBJ2-7; D may be TRBD2 (5 bases). Germline CDR1 and CDR2: ENHRY and SYGVKD. V was shortened by 6 bases and J by 6 bases, with 24 bases between the two germline ends. CDR3 length: 16 residues. CDR3 sequence reads: CAIRREGLTAGSEQYF. DNA for the CDR3: TGTGCCATCAGGAGAGAGGGTCTAACGGCGGGCTCCGAGCAGTACTTC.

V is TRBV30 and J is TRBJ1-1; no definite D call. V was pared by 1 base and J by 3 bases, with 9 bases between. The CDR3 is 13 residues long. Germline V gene sequence: CDR1 GTSNPN, CDR2 SVGIG (reference sequence). The CDR3: CAWSGVTYTEAFF. For the CDR3, the DNA is TGTGCCTGGAGTGGGGTAACCTACACTGAAGCTTTCTTT.

V is TRBV23-1 and J is TRBJ1-1, with D maybe TRBD1 (5 bases). TRBV23-1 falls under the ORF class, with uncertain function. CDR3 size: 16 residues. Trimming removed 4 bases at V and 1 base at J, with 16 bases between. CDR3 residues: CASSRPTGLANTEAFF. CDR3 in DNA: TGCGCCAGCAGTCGACCCACAGGACTGGCGAACACTGAAGCTTTCTTT.

The V call is TRBV9, the J call TRBJ2-1, with D unclear. The CDR3 extends over 14 amino acids. From germline, CDR1 is SGDLS and CDR2 YYNGEE. Trimming removed 4 bases at V and 8 bases at J, with 16 bases between. CDR3 coding DNA: TGTGCCAGCAGCCCAATTTCAGCGAGTGATGAGCAGTTCTTC. It translates to CASSPISASDEQFF.

The table lists this clone with a few counts. The J gene is TRBJ2-1, the V gene TRBV5-4; 8 nucleotides agree with TRBD2. Trimming removed 3 bases from V and 9 bases from J; junction bases left unmatched: 8. The length of the CDR3 is 14 residues. The germline V gene has CDR1 SGHNT and CDR2 YYREEE (reference sequence). CDR3 residues: CASSSAKTSGEQFF. As DNA, the CDR3 is TGTGCCAGCAGCTCCGCAAAAACTAGCGGTGAGCAGTTCTTC.